The 19 T cell receptor beta chains given below trace back to one sample, sequenced in a study of OX40 agonist ivuxolimab in advanced cancers. Library preparation employed the immunoSEQ multiplex PCR assay. Imported from immuneACCESS, the table was reduced by TCRdb to in-frame sequences with V and J called. These copies leave out some clones; in studies compared against another copy, an unresolved V gene accounts for under half, and the cause of the remainder is not known. This sample holds just under 35,000 clones; approximately 92% were observed only once. The leading ten clones occupy roughly a third of the sample. Specimen: CD4+ or CD8+ T cells sorted from blood, collected in a trial of the OX40 agonist ivuxolimab. The source of these receptors is an adult with an advanced solid tumor such as melanoma, head and neck, liver or kidney cancer.

This clone was seen only once. The rearrangement uses TRBV4-3 and TRBJ2-2, with 8 positions matching TRBD2. The CDR3 is 20 residues long. The ends lost 1 base at V and 0 bases at J; junction bases unmatched: 13. The germline gives CDR1 LGHNA, CDR2 YSLEER. The CDR3 DNA follows: TGCGCCAGCAGCCAAGCCGTTGCGGGAGGAACCAAATCGAACACCGGGGAGCTGTTTTTT. This gives the protein CASSQAVAGGTKSNTGELFF.

The chain has TRBV15 and TRBJ1-5; tentative D call: TRBD1 (5 bases). In germline, CDR1 is LNHNV, CDR2 YYDKDF (reference sequence). V lost 0 bases to trimming and J lost 0 bases, with 12 bases between them. The CDR3 loop spans 17 amino acids. The CDR3 protein is CATSREPYRFSNQPQHF. CDR3 coding DNA: TGTGCCACCAGCAGAGAACCCTACAGGTTTAGCAATCAGCCCCAGCATTTT.

CDR3 nucleotide sequence: TGTGCCAGCAGCTTGGTGGGTAGCGGAGGATGGGGAGCCAAAAACATTCAGTACTTC. This translates into CASSLVGSGGWGAKNIQYF. V gene TRBV5-4 combines with J gene TRBJ2-4; TRBD2 is a possible D gene (6 bases). Germline V gene sequence: CDR1 SGHNT, CDR2 YYREEE (reference sequence). Trimming took 0 bases from V and 0 from J, leaving 19 bases between them. This CDR3 region has 19 residues.

V gene TRBV27 combines with J gene TRBJ2-7, with TRBD1 matching over 10 bases. V lost 2 bases to trimming and J lost 2 bases; unmatched junction nucleotides: 3. CDR3 length: 15 residues. The germline gives CDR1 MNHEY, CDR2 SMNVEV (reference sequence). CDR3 amino acids: CASSLVTGGTYEQYF. Here the CDR3 DNA reads TGTGCCAGCAGTTTAGTGACAGGGGGCACCTACGAGCAGTACTTC.

The V and J genes are TRBV6-5 and TRBJ1-2, with D possibly TRBD1 on 5 matching bases. V was pared by 2 bases and J by 5 bases, with 18 bases between. The CDR3 extends over 16 amino acids. Germline CDR1 MNHEY, CDR2 SVGAGI. CDR3 amino acids: CASSYIRAQFGYGYTF. The CDR3 DNA follows: TGTGCCAGCAGTTACATCAGGGCGCAATTTGGATATGGCTACACCTTC.

V usage is TRBV18 and J usage is TRBJ2-7, with D unresolved. The CDR3 extends over 10 amino acids. Germline CDR1 KGHSH, CDR2 LQKENI. The V and J ends lost 5 bases and 6 bases respectively, with 5 bases between them. The CDR3 bases are TGTGCCAGCTCAGACGGCGAGCAGTACTTC. It is translated as CASSDGEQYF. The full variable domain, completed using reference TRBV18 and TRBJ2-7, is NAGVMQNPRHLVRRRGQEARLRCSPMKGHSHVYWYRQLPEEGLKFMVYLQKENIIDESGMPKERFSAEFPKEGPSILRIQQVVRGDSAAYFCASSDGEQYFGPGTRLTVT.

V gene TRBV7-9 combines with J gene TRBJ2-7; D gene ambiguous. The V end lost 3 bases, the J end lost 7 bases, and 7 bases lay between the germline ends. The CDR3 totals 11 residues. Germline V gene lookup returns CDR1 SEHNR and CDR2 FQNEAQ (reference sequence). For the CDR3, the DNA is TGTGCCAGCAGCTTTGAGAGAGAGCAGTACTTC. It translates to CASSFEREQYF.

The CDR3 sequence is CASSSARPSGTTPVDIQYF. The CDR3 DNA is TGTGCCAGCAGCAGCGCCAGGCCATCCGGGACTACGCCCGTGGACATTCAGTACTTC. This chain joins TRBV5-6 and TRBJ2-4; TRBD2 matches at 7 bases. The CDR3 is 19 amino acids. With V trimmed by 4 bases and J by 8 bases, 24 bases remained unmatched. Per germline, CDR1 SGHDT and CDR2 YYEEEE.

This chain connects TRBV9 to TRBJ2-7, with 7 bases fitting TRBD1. V dropped 0 bases and J dropped 3; count of bases not matched to a gene: 6. The CDR3 has 15 residues. The germline V gene encodes CDR1 SGDLS and CDR2 YYNGEE. The DNA for the CDR3 is TGTGCCAGCAGCGTAGCTACAGGGGACATCTACGAGCAGTACTTC. It specifies CASSVATGDIYEQYF. Looking up the rest from reference TRBV9 and TRBJ2-7 gives the full variable domain: DSGVTQTPKHLITATGQRVTLRCSPRSGDLSVYWYQQSLDQGLQFLIQYYNGEERAKGNILERFSAQQFPDLHSELNLSSLELGDSALYFCASSVATGDIYEQYFGPGTRLTVT.

The chain carries TRBV30 and TRBJ2-7; 9 bases are a match to TRBD2. This CDR3 has 13 amino acids. CDR1 GTSNPN and CDR2 SVGIG come from the germline V gene (reference sequence). The CDR3, as DNA: TGTGCGTATCGGGCTAGCGGGATCTACGAGCAGTACTTC. Protein sequence: CAYRASGIYEQYF.

This chain uses TRBV2 with TRBJ1-1; the match to TRBD1 covers 7 bases. Trimming cost V 11 bases and J 5 bases; bases outside gene matches: 17. Per the germline V gene, CDR1 is SNHLY and CDR2 is FYNNEI. This CDR3 is 15 amino acids long. The CDR3 DNA is TGTGCCGCCCTATCGGGGGGCCCCAGGGGGACTGAAGCTTTCTTT. Translating it yields CAALSGGPRGTEAFF.

The chain combines TRBV6-6 with TRBJ2-2; 11 nucleotides align to TRBD2. CDR1 is MNHNY, CDR2 SVGAGI, per germline (reference sequence). The CDR3 runs 16 residues. Trimming removed 7 bases from V and 0 bases from J; junction bases left unmatched: 4. CDR3 bases: TGTGCCAGCACATGGGGACTAGCGGCGAACACCGGGGAGCTGTTTTTT. Its protein is CASTWGLAANTGELFF.

This clone was observed once. The chain joins TRBV10-3 to TRBJ2-7, with TRBD2 identical over 7 bases. Germline V gene data show CDR1 as ENHRY and CDR2 as SYGVKD. V gave up 4 bases and J gave up 4 bases; unmatched junction bases: 7. The CDR3 contains 14 residues. CDR3 coding DNA: TGTGCCATCAGTGCCGGGACTATAGAATACGAGCAGTACTTC. Amino acid sequence: CAISAGTIEYEQYF.

The chain links TRBV5-4 to TRBJ2-5; D is tentatively TRBD1 or TRBD2 (6 bases each). The CDR3 totals 14 residues. The germline CDR1 and CDR2 sequences are SGHNT and YYREEE (reference sequence). Trimming took 3 bases from V and 7 from J, leaving 16 bases between them. As DNA, the CDR3 is TGTGCCAGCAGCTCCCCGACAGGCGGGGTGACCCAGTACTTC. Translating gives CASSSPTGGVTQYF.

The rearrangement links TRBV28 to TRBJ2-5; D is uncertain. Per the germline V gene, CDR1 is MDHEN and CDR2 is SYDVKM. The CDR3 has 14 residues. The V end was cut by 6 bases, the J end by 3 bases, with 14 bases between. The CDR3 is CASSLPELEETQYF. CDR3 sequence (DNA): TGTGCCAGCAGCCTCCCTGAACTTGAAGAGACCCAGTACTTC.

This clone was recorded once. The rearrangement uses TRBV25-1 and TRBJ1-4, with D possibly matching TRBD1 (5 bases). Per germline, CDR1 MGHDK and CDR2 SYGVNS. V was clipped by 11 bases and J by 7 bases, with 17 bases between them. There are 13 residues in the CDR3. The CDR3 bases are TGTGCCGGGCGAATAGGGGTAGGTGAAAAACTGTTTTTT. This codes for CAGRIGVGEKLFF. Combining the CDR3 with reference TRBV25-1 and TRBJ1-4 gives the whole variable domain EADIYQTPRYLVIGTGKKITLECSQTMGHDKMYWYQQDPGMELHLIHYSYGVNSTEKGDLSSESTVSRIRTEHFPLTLESARPSHTSQYLCAGRIGVGEKLFFGSGTQLSVL.

V usage is TRBV21-1 and J usage is TRBJ2-7; the D call TRBD1 from the table was never checked on the DNA. TRBV21-1 is an annotated pseudogene. The CDR3 spans 18 residues. The CDR3 nucleotides are TGTGCCAGCAGCAAAGAGGGACAGCCGCGTGCCTGGGTCTACGAGCAGTACTTC. Translating gives CASSKEGQPRAWVYEQYF.

This rearrangement joins TRBV28 to TRBJ2-1; D remains unclear. Germline V gene lookup returns CDR1 MDHEN and CDR2 SYDVKM. The CDR3 extends over 15 amino acids. V was trimmed by 5 bases and J by 5 bases, leaving 16 bases between them. The CDR3 loop reads CASSPLVGLNNEQFF. CDR3 DNA: TGTGCCAGCAGTCCCCTGGTGGGGTTGAACAATGAGCAGTTCTTC.

This rearrangement joins TRBV18 to TRBJ2-1; D tentatively reads TRBD1 or TRBD2 (5 bases each). CDR1 and CDR2 from the germline V gene are KGHSH and LQKENI. CDR3 size: 10 residues. V lost 9 bases and J lost 6, with 6 bases in between. CDR3 protein: CASGGNEQFF. The DNA of the CDR3 is TGTGCCAGTGGGGGCAATGAGCAGTTCTTC.